This T cell receptor beta chain was obtained from a study of radiotherapy plus CTLA-4 blockade in lung cancer. Sequencing used immunoSEQ multiplex PCR; TCRdb keeps in-frame clones, though not all of them. The sample has 62,000 or so clones; around three quarters are singletons. The CDR3 consists of 14 residues. CDR1 and CDR2 from the germline V gene are SGDLS and YYNGEE. Trimming at V came to 7 bases and at J to 6 bases, leaving 5 bases not matched to a gene. This rearrangement joins TRBV9 to TRBJ2-3; TRBD2 aligns across 13 bases. Sample: peripheral blood, taken from a patient treated with radiotherapy plus ipilimumab. This sequence was found in a human donor with non-small cell lung cancer who had a complete response to radiotherapy plus ipilimumab. The CDR3 sequence: CASGVTSGGDTQYF. For the CDR3, the DNA is TGTGCCAGCGGAGTGACTAGCGGGGGGGATACGCAGTATTTT.